Detailed here is one T cell receptor beta chain. Its target is unknown. This entry comes from a study of cytomegalovirus exposure and HLA in healthy donors. Study-level background: The study's early data release held about 85 million unique TCRs from HLA-typed donors.

Primers included in the PCR were 60 Vbeta and 13 Jbeta primers. Produced via immunoSEQ multiplex PCR; TCRdb's table is partial and in-frame only. This table holds roughly 33,000 clones. Whole-study findings and limits: A list of around 160 TCR beta chains associated with cytomegalovirus was given. Available immune exposure information covered CMV serostatus only. For TCR beta chains, V- and J-gene trimming was later linked to a missense DCLRE1C variant.

The CDR3 runs to 13 residues. CDR1 and CDR2 from the germline V gene are SEHNR and FQNEAQ (reference sequence). Losses at the gene ends were 1 base for V and 6 bases for J; bases not matched to a gene: 3. This TCR was recovered from a woman aged 40 to 50 in good health and CMV-seropositive. The specimen sequenced was PBMCs. The chain links TRBV7-9 to TRBJ2-7, with 7 nucleotides matching TRBD1. CDR3 residues: CASSLGQGFEQYF. Here the CDR3 DNA reads TGTGCCAGCAGCTTAGGACAGGGCTTCGAGCAGTACTTC. Filled out from reference TRBV7-9 and TRBJ2-7, the complete variable domain reads DTGVSQNPRHKITKRGQNVTFRCDPISEHNRLYWYRQTLGQGPEFLTYFQNEAQLEKSRLLSDRFSAERPKGSFSTLEIQRTEQGDSAMYLCASSLGQGFEQYFGPGTRLTVT.